The 9 T cell receptor beta chains in this list originate from one sample, sequenced in a study of CD4 T cells in relation to SARS-CoV-2 and coronaviruses. CD4+ T cells from unexposed donors were obtained before the COVID-19 pandemic (2011-2018). Isolation of CD4+ T cells took place after 10 days in culture. Only in-frame clones appear in the TCRdb table, and some are missing; sequencing was by immunoSEQ multiplex PCR. The table has about 26,000 clones, over 60% seen once. Their antigens remain unidentified. Material for sequencing was CD4+ T cells from PBMCs, cultured in vitro. These receptors came from a human donor in good health.

The gene calls are TRBV7-2 and TRBJ1-6, with TRBD1 matching 9 bases. This CDR3 is built from 16 residues. V lost 4 bases, J lost 7 bases, and 8 bases stayed unmatched. The germline CDR1 and CDR2 sequences are SGHTA and FQGNSA. The CDR3 coding sequence is TGTGCCAGCAGCTGGACGACAGGGGGGGAGAATTCACCCCTCCACTTT. It yields the protein CASSWTTGGENSPLHF.

V gene TRBV19 combines with J gene TRBJ2-7; 7 bases map to TRBD1. Germline CDR1 reads LNHDA; CDR2 reads SQIVND (reference sequence). The J segment lost 4 bases and the V segment lost 8 bases, leaving 8 bases of the junction unmatched. This CDR3 is 13 amino acids long. The CDR3 sequence: CASARDRTYEQYF. CDR3 nucleotide sequence: TGTGCCAGTGCCCGGGACAGAACATACGAGCAGTACTTC. Looking up the rest from reference TRBV19 and TRBJ2-7 gives the full variable domain: DGGITQSPKYLFRKEGQNVTLSCEQNLNHDAMYWYRQDPGQGLRLIYYSQIVNDFQKGDIAEGYSVSREKKESFPLTVTSAQKNPTAFYLCASARDRTYEQYFGPGTRLTVT.

J is TRBJ1-1 and V is TRBV6-5, with 9 bases matching TRBD1. V lost 3 bases, J lost 5 bases, and 4 bases stayed unmatched. CDR3 size: 14 residues. Germline CDR1 and CDR2: MNHEY and SVGAGI. The CDR3 protein is CASSYDRGRTEAFF. CDR3 nucleotide sequence: TGTGCCAGCAGTTATGACAGGGGGAGAACTGAAGCTTTCTTT.

In this sample, this clone turned up once. The V call is TRBV7-2, the J call TRBJ1-1; D is undetermined. CDR1 and CDR2 (germline): SGHTA, FQGNSA. The CDR3 length is 12 residues. Between the trimmed V and J ends, which lost 5 bases and 3 bases, there was a span of 7 bases. The CDR3 spells CASSGQYTEAFF. CDR3 coding DNA: TGTGCCAGCAGCGGCCAGTACACTGAAGCTTTCTTT.

V usage is TRBV5-1 and J usage is TRBJ2-7; 8 bases fit TRBD1. Losses at the gene ends were 4 bases for V and 5 bases for J; bases not matched to a gene: 11. This CDR3 comprises 15 residues. Germline-derived CDR1 and CDR2 are SGHRS and YFSETQ. CDR3 in amino acids: CASSIALDRADEQYF. The CDR3 DNA sequence: TGCGCCAGCAGCATCGCCTTGGACAGGGCCGACGAGCAGTACTTC. The whole variable domain, remainder taken from reference TRBV5-1 and TRBJ2-7, is KAGVTQTPRYLIKTRGQQVTLSCSPISGHRSVSWYQQTPGQGLQFLFEYFSETQRNKGNFPGRFSGRQFSNSRSEMNVSTLELGDSALYLCASSIALDRADEQYFGPGTRLTVT.

This clone was recorded only once. This chain links TRBV11-3 with TRBJ1-1; D is uncertain. The V gene's germline CDR1 is SGHNT and CDR2 YENEEA. The CDR3 spans 15 residues. Trimming removed 5 bases from V and 1 base from J, with 14 bases in between. In DNA, the CDR3 is TGTGCCAGCAGCAGGTTCAATGATACGAACACTGAAGCTTTCTTT. It translates to CASSRFNDTNTEAFF. Full variable domain (missing parts from reference TRBV11-3 and TRBJ1-1): EAGVVQSPRYKIIEKKQPVAFWCNPISGHNTLYWYLQNLGQGPELLIRYENEEAVDDSQLPKDRFSAERLKGVDSTLKIQPAELGDSAVYLCASSRFNDTNTEAFFGQGTRLTVV.

This clone turned up a few times. The chain links TRBV7-2 to TRBJ1-1; TRBD1 agrees at 9 bases. Germline V gene data show CDR1 as SGHTA and CDR2 as FQGNSA. The CDR3 totals 14 residues. The J segment lost 5 bases and the V segment lost 6 bases, leaving 7 bases of the junction unmatched. CDR3 sequence (DNA): TGTGCCAGCAGTCGACGACAGGGGGGGACTGAAGCTTTCTTT. Its protein is CASSRRQGGTEAFF.

This rearrangement joins TRBV18 to TRBJ2-7, with a possible D match to TRBD1 (6 bases). Germline V gene lookup returns CDR1 KGHSH and CDR2 LQKENI. This CDR3 comprises 14 residues. Trimming took 2 bases from V and 2 from J, leaving 10 bases between them. CDR3 loop: CASSPSAGAYEQYF. As DNA, the CDR3 is TGTGCCAGCTCACCATCGGCAGGGGCCTACGAGCAGTACTTC. Complete variable domain (other parts from reference TRBV18 and TRBJ2-7): NAGVMQNPRHLVRRRGQEARLRCSPMKGHSHVYWYRQLPEEGLKFMVYLQKENIIDESGMPKERFSAEFPKEGPSILRIQQVVRGDSAAYFCASSPSAGAYEQYFGPGTRLTVT.

The CDR3 DNA reads as TGTGCCTGGAGTGTACAGGGGGAAAACATTCAGTACTTC. Translating gives CAWSVQGENIQYF. The chain joins TRBV30 to TRBJ2-4, with TRBD1 identical over 8 bases. V lost 0 bases to trimming and J lost 5 bases; unmatched junction nucleotides: 0. Germline V gene data show CDR1 as GTSNPN and CDR2 as SVGIG (reference sequence). CDR3 length equals 13 residues.